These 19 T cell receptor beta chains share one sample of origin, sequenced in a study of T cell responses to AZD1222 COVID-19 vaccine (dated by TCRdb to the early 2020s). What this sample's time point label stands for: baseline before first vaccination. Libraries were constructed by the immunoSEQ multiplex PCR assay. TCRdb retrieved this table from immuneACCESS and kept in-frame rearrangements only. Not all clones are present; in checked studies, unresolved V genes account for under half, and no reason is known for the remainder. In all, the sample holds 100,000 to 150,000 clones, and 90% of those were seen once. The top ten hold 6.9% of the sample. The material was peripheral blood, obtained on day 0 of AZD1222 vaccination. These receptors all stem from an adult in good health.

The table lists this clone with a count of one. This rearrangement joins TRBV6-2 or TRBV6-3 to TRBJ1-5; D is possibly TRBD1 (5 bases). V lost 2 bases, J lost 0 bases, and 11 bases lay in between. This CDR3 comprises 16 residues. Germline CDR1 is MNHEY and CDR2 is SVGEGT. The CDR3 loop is CASSYDGTYSNQPQHF. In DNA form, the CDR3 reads TGTGCCAGCAGTTACGACGGGACTTATAGCAATCAGCCCCAGCATTTT.

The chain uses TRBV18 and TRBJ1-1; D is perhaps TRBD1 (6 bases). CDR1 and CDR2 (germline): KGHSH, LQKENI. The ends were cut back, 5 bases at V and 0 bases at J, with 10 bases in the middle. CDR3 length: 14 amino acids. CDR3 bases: TGTGCCAGCTCAGCACAGGGATTGAACACTGAAGCTTTCTTT. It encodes CASSAQGLNTEAFF.

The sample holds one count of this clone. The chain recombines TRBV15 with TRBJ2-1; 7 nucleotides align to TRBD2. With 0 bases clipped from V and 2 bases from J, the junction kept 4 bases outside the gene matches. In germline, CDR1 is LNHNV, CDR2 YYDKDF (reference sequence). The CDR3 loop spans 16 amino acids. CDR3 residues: CATSRDRGGAYNEQFF. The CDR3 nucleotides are TGTGCCACCAGCAGAGATCGTGGGGGGGCCTACAATGAGCAGTTCTTC.

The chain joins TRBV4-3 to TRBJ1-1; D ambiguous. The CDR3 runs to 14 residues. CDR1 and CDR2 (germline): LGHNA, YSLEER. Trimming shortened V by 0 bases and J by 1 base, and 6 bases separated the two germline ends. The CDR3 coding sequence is TGCGCCAGCAGCCAAGATCGCAGGAACACTGAAGCTTTCTTT. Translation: CASSQDRRNTEAFF.

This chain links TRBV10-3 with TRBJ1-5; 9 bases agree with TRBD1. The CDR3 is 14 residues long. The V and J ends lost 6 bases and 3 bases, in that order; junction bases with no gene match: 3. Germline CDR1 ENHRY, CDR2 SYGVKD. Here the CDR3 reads CAISRTGDNQPQHF. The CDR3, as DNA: TGTGCCATCAGCCGGACAGGGGACAATCAGCCCCAGCATTTT.

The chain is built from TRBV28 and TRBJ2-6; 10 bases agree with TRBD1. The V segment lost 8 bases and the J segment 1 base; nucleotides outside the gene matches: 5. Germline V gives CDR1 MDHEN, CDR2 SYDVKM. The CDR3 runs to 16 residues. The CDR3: CASLTGGASGANVLTF. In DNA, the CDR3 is TGTGCCAGCCTGACAGGGGGCGCTTCTGGGGCCAACGTCCTGACTTTC.

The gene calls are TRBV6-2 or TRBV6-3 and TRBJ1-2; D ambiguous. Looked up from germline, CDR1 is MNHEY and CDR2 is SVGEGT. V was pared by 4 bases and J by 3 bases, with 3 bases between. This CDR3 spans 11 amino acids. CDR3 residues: CASSWDYGYTF. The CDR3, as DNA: TGTGCCAGCAGTTGGGACTATGGCTACACCTTC.

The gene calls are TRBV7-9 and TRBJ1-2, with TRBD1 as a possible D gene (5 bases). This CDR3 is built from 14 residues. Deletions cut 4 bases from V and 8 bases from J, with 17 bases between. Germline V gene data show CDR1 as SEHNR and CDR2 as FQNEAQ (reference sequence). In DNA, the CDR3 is TGTGCCAGCAGCTCCCTCGGGGACCTAGGGGGCTACACCTTC. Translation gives CASSSLGDLGGYTF.

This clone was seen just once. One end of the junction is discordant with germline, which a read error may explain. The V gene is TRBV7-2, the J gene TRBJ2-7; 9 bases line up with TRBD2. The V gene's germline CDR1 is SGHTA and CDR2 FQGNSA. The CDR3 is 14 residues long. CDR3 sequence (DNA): TGTGCCAGCAGCTTAGCGGGGGCGCGGGGGGGCTTGAACTTC. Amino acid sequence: CASSLAGARGGLNF.

This CDR3 is CASSPQEPTNEKLFF. The CDR3 nucleotides read TGTGCCAGCTCACCACAGGAGCCAACTAATGAAAAACTGTTTTTT. V gene TRBV18 combines with J gene TRBJ1-4, with D uncertain. The CDR3 length is 15 residues. Trimming took 1 base from V and 0 from J, leaving 6 bases between them. In germline, CDR1 is KGHSH, CDR2 LQKENI.

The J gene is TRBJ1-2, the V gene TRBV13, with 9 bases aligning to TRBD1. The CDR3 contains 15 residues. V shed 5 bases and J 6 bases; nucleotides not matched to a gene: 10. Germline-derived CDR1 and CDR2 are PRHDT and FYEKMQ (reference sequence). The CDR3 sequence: CASSLSLTGGDGYTF. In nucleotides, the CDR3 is TGTGCCAGCAGCCTTAGCCTGACAGGGGGGGATGGCTACACCTTC.

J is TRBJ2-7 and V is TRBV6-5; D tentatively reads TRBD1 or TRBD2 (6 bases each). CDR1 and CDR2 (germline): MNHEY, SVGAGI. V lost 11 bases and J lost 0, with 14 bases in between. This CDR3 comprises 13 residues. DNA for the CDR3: TGTGCCGAGGGGGACGGGAGCTCCTACGAGCAGTACTTC. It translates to CAEGDGSSYEQYF.

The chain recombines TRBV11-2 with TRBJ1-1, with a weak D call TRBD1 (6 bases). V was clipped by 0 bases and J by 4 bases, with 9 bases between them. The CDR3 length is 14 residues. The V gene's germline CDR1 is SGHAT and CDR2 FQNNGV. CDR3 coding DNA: TGTGCCAGCAGCTTAGACAGGGGTGGCACTGAAGCTTTCTTT. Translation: CASSLDRGGTEAFF.

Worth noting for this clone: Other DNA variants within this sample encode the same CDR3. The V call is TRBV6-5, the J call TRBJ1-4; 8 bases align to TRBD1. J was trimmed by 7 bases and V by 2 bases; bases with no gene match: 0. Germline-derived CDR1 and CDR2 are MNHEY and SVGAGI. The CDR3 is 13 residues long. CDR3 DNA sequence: TGTGCCAGCAGTTACGGGACAGGTGAAAAACTGTTTTTT. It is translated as CASSYGTGEKLFF.

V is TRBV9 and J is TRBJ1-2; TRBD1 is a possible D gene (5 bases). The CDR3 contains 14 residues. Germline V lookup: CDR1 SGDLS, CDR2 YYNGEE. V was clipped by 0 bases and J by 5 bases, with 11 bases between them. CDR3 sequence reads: CASSVAQDSYGYTF. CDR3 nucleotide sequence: TGTGCCAGCAGCGTAGCTCAAGACAGTTATGGCTACACCTTC.

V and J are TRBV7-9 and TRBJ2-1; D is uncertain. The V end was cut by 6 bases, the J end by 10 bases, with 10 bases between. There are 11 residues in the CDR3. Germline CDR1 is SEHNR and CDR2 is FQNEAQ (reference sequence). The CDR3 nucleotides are TGTGCCAGCAGATGGGGTGACGAGCAGTTCTTC. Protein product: CASRWGDEQFF.

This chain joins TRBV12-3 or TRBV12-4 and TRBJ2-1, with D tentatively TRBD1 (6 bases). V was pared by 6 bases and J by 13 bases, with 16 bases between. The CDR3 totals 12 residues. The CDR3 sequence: CASSPTTGYQFF. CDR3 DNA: TGTGCCAGCAGCCCTACCACAGGGTATCAGTTCTTC.

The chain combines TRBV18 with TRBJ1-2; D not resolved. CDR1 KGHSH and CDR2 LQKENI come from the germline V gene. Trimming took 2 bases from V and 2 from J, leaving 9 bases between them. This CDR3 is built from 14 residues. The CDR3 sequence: CASSPYGRNYGYTF. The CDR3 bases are TGTGCCAGCTCACCATACGGCCGGAACTATGGCTACACCTTC. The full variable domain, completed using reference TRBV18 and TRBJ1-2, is NAGVMQNPRHLVRRRGQEARLRCSPMKGHSHVYWYRQLPEEGLKFMVYLQKENIIDESGMPKERFSAEFPKEGPSILRIQQVVRGDSAAYFCASSPYGRNYGYTFGSGTRLTVV.

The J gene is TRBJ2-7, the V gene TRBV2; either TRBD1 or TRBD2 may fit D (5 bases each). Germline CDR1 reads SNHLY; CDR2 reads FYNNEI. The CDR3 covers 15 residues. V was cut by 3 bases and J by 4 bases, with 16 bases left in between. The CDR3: CASSDRGPGVYEQYF. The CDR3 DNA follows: TGTGCCAGCAGTGACCGGGGCCCCGGTGTGTACGAGCAGTACTTC.